This T cell receptor (beta chain) was captured by sequencing in a study of cytomegalovirus exposure and HLA in healthy donors. About the study: According to later analysis, the same platform produced the 120 or so validation and approximately 700 first-cohort repertoires.

General study results and limits: In vitro confirmation showed three CMV-associated chains to be CMV antigen specific. Among TCR beta chains, those listed as cytomegalovirus-associated numbered over 150. While the bulk of TCR sequences proved rare, some public TCRs turned up in many donors.

Trimming stripped 3 bases from V and 6 bases from J, with 11 bases between. CDR1 is SGDLS, CDR2 YYNGEE, per germline. The CDR3 totals 13 residues. About this clone: Antigen specificity is unknown.

TCRdb's table, derived via immunoSEQ multiplex PCR, lists solely in-frame clones and lacks some. Of 50,000 to 65,000 clones listed, approximately 90% are singletons. V gene TRBV9 combines with J gene TRBJ2-3; D call uncertain. Sequencing input: PBMCs. The receptor was isolated from a woman under 30 in good health and CMV-seropositive. In DNA form, the CDR3 reads TGTGCCAGCAGCGATTACGAGCTGGATACGCAGTATTTT. Translation gives CASSDYELDTQYF. Drawing the rest from reference TRBV9 and TRBJ2-3, the complete variable domain is DSGVTQTPKHLITATGQRVTLRCSPRSGDLSVYWYQQSLDQGLQFLIQYYNGEERAKGNILERFSAQQFPDLHSELNLSSLELGDSALYFCASSDYELDTQYFGPGTRLTVL.